This record covers a single TCR beta chain. Antigen: not known. The libraries of TRB cDNA were prepared using 5' RACE with UMI labels. Reanalyzing the 5' RACE reads, TCRdb keeps one entry per CDR3 protein, without DNA. The sample has some 140,000 distinct CDR3 sequences. Naive CD8+ T lymphocytes were specified as CD45RO-CCR7+CD27+CD95-. This record comes from a study of CXCR3-negative and CXCR3-positive naive CD8 T cells. Overall study results and limits: Comparison of naive cells showed more hydrophobic TRB CDR3s in CXCR3-positive than in CXCR3-negative naive cells.

The CDR3 totals 16 residues. Germline CDR1 is SGHAT and CDR2 is FQNNGV. This receptor was taken from a human donor in good health. Some clones in this sample may be carry-over from other donors' samples. This chain uses TRBV11-2 with TRBJ1-5; TCRdb designates TRBD1, a call that cannot be tested without DNA. Sequenced input: naive CXCR3+ CD8+ T cells from blood. Subset meaning: CD45RO-CCR7+CD27+CD95- naive CD8+ T cells expressing CXCR3 (TNR3+). The chain's CDR3 is CASSLEGGLGNHPQHF.